The sequence of this T cell receptor beta chain was determined in a study of long-term antiretroviral therapy in people with HIV. Study-level points and caveats: HIV repertoires showed narrower CDR3 length ranges than controls.

To note about this clone: As yet, its antigen is unknown.

Samples were assayed with immunoSEQ v3.0 at survey level. Libraries were prepared by immunoSEQ multiplex PCR; TCRdb keeps only in-frame clonotypes and omits some of them. The profile shows 30,000 to 35,000 clones, 75% to 90% of them singletons. V lost 1 base and J lost 1; bases outside the gene matches: 5. Per the germline V gene, CDR1 is SGHDT and CDR2 is YYEEEE. The CDR3 runs to 16 residues. This sample comprised unsorted PBMCs, obtained 0.8 years before starting antiretroviral therapy. This clonotype was sampled from a man aged 18 to 29 with HIV. The J gene is TRBJ2-3, the V gene TRBV5-6; 8 bases agree with TRBD1. Written as DNA, the CDR3 is TGTGCCAGCAGCTTGAGGGTGACAGGGGGCACAGATACGCAGTATTTT. This encodes CASSLRVTGGTDTQYF.